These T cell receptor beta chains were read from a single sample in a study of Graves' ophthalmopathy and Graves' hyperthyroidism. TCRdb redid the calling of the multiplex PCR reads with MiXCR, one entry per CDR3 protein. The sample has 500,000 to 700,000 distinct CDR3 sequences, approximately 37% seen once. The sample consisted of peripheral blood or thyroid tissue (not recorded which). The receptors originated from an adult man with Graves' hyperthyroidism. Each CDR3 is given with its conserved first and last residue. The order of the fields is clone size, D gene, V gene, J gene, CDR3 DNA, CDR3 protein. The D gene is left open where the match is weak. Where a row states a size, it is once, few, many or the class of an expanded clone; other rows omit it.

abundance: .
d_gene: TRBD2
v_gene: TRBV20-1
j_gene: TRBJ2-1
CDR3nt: TGCAGTGCTTCGGTAGCGGGGTACAATGAGCAGTTCTTC
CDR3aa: CSASVAGYNEQFF

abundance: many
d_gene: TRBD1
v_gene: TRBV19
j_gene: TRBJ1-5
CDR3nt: TGTGCCAGCAGGACAGGGGAAAGTCAGCCCCAGCATTTT
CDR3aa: CASRTGESQPQHF

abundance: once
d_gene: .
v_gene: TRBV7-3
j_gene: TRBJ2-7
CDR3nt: TGTGCCAGCATTCCCGGGACACCTCCCTACGAGCAGCACTTC
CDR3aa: CASIPGTPPYEQHF

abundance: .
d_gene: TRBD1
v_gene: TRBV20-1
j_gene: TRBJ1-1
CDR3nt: TGCAGTGCCAGCAGGGGGACAGGGGGCCCGAACACTGAAGCTTTCTTT
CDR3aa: CSASRGTGGPNTEAFF

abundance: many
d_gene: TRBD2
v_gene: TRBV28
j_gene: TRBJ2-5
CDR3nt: TGTGCCAGCAGTCCCTGGGCGGCTAGCGGGGGGGGAGAGACCCAGTACTTC
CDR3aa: CASSPWAASGGGETQYF

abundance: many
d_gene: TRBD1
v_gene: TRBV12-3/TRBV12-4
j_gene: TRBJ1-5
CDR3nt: TGTGCCAGCAGTTCCGGGGGACAGTATAGCAATCAGCCCCAGCATTTT
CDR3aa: CASSSGGQYSNQPQHF

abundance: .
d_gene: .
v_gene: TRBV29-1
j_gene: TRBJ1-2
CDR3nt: TGCAGCCTCCGGGACGGCAACACCTTC
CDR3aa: CSLRDGNTF

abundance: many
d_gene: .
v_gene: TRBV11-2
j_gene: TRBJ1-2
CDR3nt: TGTGCCAGCAGCCTGTACCCAACAGGGATGGGCTATGGCTACACCTTC
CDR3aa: CASSLYPTGMGYGYTF

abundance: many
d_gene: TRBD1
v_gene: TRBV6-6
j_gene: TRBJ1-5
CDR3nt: TGTGCCACCTACTCGGACAGGCCTCATAGCAATCAGCCCCAGCATTTT
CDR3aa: CATYSDRPHSNQPQHF

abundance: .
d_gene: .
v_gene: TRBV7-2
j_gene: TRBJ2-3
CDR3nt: TGTGCCAGCAGTACATTGTATTCAGATACGCAGTATTTT
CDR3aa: CASSTLYSDTQYF

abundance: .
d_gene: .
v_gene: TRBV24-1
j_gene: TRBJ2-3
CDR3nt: TGTGCCACCAGTGATGTCCTATTTGGAGGCACAGATACGCAGTATTTT
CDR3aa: CATSDVLFGGTDTQYF

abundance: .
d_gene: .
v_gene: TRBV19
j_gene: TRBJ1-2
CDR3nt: TGTGCCGGTAGTATAGACGGGATGCAAGGCTACACCTTC
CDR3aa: CAGSIDGMQGYTF

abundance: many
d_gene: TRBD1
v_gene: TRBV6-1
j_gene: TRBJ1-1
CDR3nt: TGTGCCAGCAGTGCCGAGACAGGGGGCGGGGGCACTGAAGCTTTCTTT
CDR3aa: CASSAETGGGGTEAFF

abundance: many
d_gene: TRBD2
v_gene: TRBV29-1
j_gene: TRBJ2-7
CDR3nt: TGCAGCGTTACTACTAGCGGGATCCCCTACGAGCAGTACTTC
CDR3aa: CSVTTSGIPYEQYF

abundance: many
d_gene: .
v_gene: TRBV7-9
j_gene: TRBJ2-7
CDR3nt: TGTGCCAGCAGCCCCACGTTTAGGCAGCCCTACGAGCAGTACTTC
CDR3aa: CASSPTFRQPYEQYF

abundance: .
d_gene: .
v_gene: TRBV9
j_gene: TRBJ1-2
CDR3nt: TGTGCCAGCAGGTCCGGGACTAGCGGTGGCTACACCTTC
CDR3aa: CASRSGTSGGYTF

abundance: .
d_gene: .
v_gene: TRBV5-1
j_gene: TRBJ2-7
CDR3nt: TGCGCCAGCAGCAGGGACGGGGCAGGGTCCTACGAGCAGTACTTC
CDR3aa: CASSRDGAGSYEQYF

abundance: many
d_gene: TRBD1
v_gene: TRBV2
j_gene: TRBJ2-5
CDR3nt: TGTGCCAGCATGGGACAGGCCGGCGGGGCCCAGTACTTC
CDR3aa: CASMGQAGGAQYF

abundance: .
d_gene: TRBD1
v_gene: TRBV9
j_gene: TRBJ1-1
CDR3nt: TGTGCCAGCAGTGAAGGGACAGGGCCCTCTGAAGCTTTCTTT
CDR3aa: CASSEGTGPSEAFF

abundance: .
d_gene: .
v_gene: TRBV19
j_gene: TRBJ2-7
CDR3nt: TGTGCCAGTAGTATAAGACAAGGAGGCTACGAGCAGTACTTC
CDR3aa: CASSIRQGGYEQYF

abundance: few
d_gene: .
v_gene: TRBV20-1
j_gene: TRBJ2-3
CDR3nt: TGCAGTGCTAGTCTGGCCGGAGGCACAGATACGCAGTATTTT
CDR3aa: CSASLAGGTDTQYF

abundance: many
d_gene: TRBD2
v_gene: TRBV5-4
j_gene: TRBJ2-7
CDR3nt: TGTGCCAGCAGCCCCGGGGGGGACCGCTCGTCACGGGAGCAGTACTTC
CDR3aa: CASSPGGDRSSREQYF

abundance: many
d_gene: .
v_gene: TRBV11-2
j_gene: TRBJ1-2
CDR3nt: TGTGCCAGCAGCCCCGGTCTGGGCTATGGCTACACCTTC
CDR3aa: CASSPGLGYGYTF

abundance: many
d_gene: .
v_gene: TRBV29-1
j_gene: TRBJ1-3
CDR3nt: TGCAGCGTCAAATACTCTGGAAACACCATATATTTT
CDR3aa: CSVKYSGNTIYF

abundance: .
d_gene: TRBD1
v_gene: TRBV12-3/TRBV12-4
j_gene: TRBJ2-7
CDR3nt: TGTGCCAGCAGTGAAGCGGGGACAGGGCGACACGAGCAGTACTTC
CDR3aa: CASSEAGTGRHEQYF

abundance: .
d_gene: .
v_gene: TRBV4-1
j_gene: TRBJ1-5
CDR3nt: TGCGCCAGCAGCCAGGGAGAAAGGGGGGATCAGCCCCAGCATTTT
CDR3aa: CASSQGERGDQPQHF

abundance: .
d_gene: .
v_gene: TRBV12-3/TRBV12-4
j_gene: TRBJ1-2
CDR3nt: TGTGCCAGCAGTTTGACACTGGGCTCCGGGGCCTATGGCTACACCTTC
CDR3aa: CASSLTLGSGAYGYTF

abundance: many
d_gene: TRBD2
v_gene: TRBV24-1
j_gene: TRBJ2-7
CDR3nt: TGTGCCACCAGTGATTTGGGTCATCCTAGCGGGAGGATGAACTACGAGCAGTACTTC
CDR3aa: CATSDLGHPSGRMNYEQYF

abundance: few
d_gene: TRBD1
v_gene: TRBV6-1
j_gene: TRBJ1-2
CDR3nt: TGTGCCAGCCTCCCCGGGACAGGGTCGTATGGCTACACCTTC
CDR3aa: CASLPGTGSYGYTF

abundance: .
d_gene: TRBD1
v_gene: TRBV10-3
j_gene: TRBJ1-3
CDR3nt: TGTGCCAGCAGTTACGGACCGGGACAGGGGGATCACGGAAACACCATATATTTT
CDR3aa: CASSYGPGQGDHGNTIYF

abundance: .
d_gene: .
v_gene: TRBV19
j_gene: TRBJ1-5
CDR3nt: TGTGCCAGTAGTATGGCAGGGTCGGGCAATCAGCCCCAGCATTTT
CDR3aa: CASSMAGSGNQPQHF

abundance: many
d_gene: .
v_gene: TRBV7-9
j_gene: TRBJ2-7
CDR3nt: TGTGCCAGCAGCTTCCAGGGGAAAATCTACGAGCAGTACTTC
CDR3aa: CASSFQGKIYEQYF

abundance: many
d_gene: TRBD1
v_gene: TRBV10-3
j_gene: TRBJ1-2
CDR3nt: TGTGCCACGACCCGTGGAGGGGGCAACTATGGCTACACCTTC
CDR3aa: CATTRGGGNYGYTF

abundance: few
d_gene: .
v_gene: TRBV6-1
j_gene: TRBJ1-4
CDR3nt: TGTGCCAGCAGTGAACCCCACAGTAGGAATGAAAAACTGTTTTTT
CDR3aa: CASSEPHSRNEKLFF

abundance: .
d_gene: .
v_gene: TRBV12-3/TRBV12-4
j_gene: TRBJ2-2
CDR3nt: TGTGCCAGCAGCCCTCGGGGGGGACAGGGTAACGGGGAGCTGTTTTTT
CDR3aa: CASSPRGGQGNGELFF

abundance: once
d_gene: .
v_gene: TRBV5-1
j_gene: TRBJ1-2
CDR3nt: TGCGCCAGCAGCTTGGACAGCACCTCTGGAAACACCTTC
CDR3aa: CASSLDSTSGNTF

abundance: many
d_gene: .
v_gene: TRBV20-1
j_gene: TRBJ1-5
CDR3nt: TGCAGTGCTAGAGAGGGTACCAATCAGCCCCAGCATTTT
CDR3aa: CSAREGTNQPQHF

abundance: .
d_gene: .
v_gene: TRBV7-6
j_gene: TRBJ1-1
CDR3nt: TGTGCCAGCAGCTCCACAGACGGAATGAACACTGAAGCTTTCTTT
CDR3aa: CASSSTDGMNTEAFF

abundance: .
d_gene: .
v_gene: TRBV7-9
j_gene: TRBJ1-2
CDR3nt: TGTGTCAGCAGCCAAGATTTTAAGGCGGTCAGATATAACTATGGCTACACCTTC
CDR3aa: CVSSQDFKAVRYNYGYTF

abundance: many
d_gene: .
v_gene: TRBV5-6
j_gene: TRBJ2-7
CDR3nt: TGTGCCAGCAGCGTCCGGGACGTCAGGACCTACGAGCAGTACTTC
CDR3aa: CASSVRDVRTYEQYF

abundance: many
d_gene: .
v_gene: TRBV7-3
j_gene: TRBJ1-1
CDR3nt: TGTGCCAGCAGCTTAAAGGGCGGTAGAGCTTTCTTT
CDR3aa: CASSLKGGRAFF

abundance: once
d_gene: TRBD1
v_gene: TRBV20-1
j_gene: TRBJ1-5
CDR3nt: TGCAGTGCTAGAGATCCCGGGACAGGGAAGGGTCAGTATGAGCATTTT
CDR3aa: CSARDPGTGKGQYEHF